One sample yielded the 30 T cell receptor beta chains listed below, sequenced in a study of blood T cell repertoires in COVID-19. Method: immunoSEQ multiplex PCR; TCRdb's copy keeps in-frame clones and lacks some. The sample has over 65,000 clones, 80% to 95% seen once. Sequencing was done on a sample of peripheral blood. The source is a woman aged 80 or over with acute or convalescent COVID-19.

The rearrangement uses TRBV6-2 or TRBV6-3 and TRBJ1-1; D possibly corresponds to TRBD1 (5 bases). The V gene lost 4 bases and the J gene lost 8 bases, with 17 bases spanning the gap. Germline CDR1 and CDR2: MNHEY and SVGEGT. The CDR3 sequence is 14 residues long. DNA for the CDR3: TGTGCCAGCAGTTCCCCGCAGTGGAGGGGCGAAGCTTTCTTT. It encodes CASSSPQWRGEAFF.

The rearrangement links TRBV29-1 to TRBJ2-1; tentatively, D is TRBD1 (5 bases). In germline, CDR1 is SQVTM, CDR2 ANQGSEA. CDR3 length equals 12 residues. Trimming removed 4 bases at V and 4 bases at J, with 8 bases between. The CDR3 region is CSVGGRYNEQFF. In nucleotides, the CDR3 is TGCAGCGTTGGGGGCAGATACAATGAGCAGTTCTTC.

The CDR3 DNA is TGTGCCAGCTCACTGGAGACAGGGGGCATTCAGCCCCAGCATTTT. As protein: CASSLETGGIQPQHF. The chain joins TRBV18 to TRBJ1-5; the match to TRBD1 covers 10 bases. Unmatched junction bases numbered 6, after V lost 4 bases and J lost 6 bases. Germline V CDR1 and CDR2: KGHSH, LQKENI. This CDR3 spans 15 amino acids.

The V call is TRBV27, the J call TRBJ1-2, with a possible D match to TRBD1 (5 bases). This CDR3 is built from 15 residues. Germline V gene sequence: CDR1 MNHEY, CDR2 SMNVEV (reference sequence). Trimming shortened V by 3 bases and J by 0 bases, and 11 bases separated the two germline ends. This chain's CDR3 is CASSFSGRANYGYTF. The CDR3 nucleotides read TGTGCCAGCAGTTTTTCGGGCAGGGCTAACTATGGCTACACCTTC.

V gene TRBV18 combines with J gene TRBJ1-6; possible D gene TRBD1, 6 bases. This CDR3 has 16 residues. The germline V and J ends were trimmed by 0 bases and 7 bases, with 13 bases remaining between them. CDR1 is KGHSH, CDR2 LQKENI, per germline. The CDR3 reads CASSPPVAGENSPLHF. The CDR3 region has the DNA TGTGCCAGCTCACCACCCGTCGCAGGGGAAAATTCACCCCTCCACTTT.

Here the CDR3 reads CASSSGTSRSYNEQFF. CDR3 in DNA: TGTGCCAGCAGCTCTGGCACTAGTCGATCCTACAATGAGCAGTTCTTC. The V call is TRBV7-2, the J call TRBJ2-1; tentatively, D is TRBD2 (5 bases). Germline V lookup: CDR1 SGHTA, CDR2 FQGNSA. Between the trimmed V and J ends, which lost 4 bases and 1 base, there was a span of 14 bases. The CDR3 has 16 residues.

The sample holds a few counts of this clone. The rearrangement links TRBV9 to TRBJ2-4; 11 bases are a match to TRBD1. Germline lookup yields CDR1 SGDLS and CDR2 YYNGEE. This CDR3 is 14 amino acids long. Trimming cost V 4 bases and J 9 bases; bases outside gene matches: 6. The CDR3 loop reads CASSLGQGAGIQYF. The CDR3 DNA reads TGTGCCAGCAGCCTTGGACAGGGGGCCGGCATTCAGTACTTC.

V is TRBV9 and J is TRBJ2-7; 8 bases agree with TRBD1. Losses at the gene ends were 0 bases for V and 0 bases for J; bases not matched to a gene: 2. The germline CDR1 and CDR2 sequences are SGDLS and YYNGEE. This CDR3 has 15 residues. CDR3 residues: CASSVGGQGSYEQYF. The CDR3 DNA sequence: TGTGCCAGCAGCGTAGGTGGACAGGGCTCCTACGAGCAGTACTTC.

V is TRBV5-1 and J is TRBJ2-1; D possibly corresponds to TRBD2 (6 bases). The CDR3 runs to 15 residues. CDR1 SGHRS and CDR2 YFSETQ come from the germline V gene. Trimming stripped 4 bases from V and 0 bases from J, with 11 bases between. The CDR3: CASSVLADSYNEQFF. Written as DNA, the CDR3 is TGCGCCAGCAGCGTACTAGCCGACTCCTACAATGAGCAGTTCTTC.

For the CDR3, the DNA is TGCGCCAGCAGCTTGGCTTCTAGCGGGAGTAAGGGGTACGAGCAGTACTTC. Encoded protein: CASSLASSGSKGYEQYF. The chain employs TRBV5-1 and TRBJ2-7, with 10 bases lining up with TRBD2. Trimming at V came to 0 bases and at J to 4 bases, leaving 10 bases not matched to a gene. Germline-derived CDR1 and CDR2 are SGHRS and YFSETQ. There are 17 residues in the CDR3.

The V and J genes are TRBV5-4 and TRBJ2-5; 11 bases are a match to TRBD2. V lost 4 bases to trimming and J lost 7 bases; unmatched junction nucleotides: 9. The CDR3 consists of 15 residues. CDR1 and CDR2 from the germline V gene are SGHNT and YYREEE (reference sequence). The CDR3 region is CASSPGTSGSGTQYF. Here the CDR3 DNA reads TGTGCCAGCAGCCCTGGGACTAGCGGCTCCGGGACCCAGTACTTC. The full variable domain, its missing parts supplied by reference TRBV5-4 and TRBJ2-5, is ETGVTQSPTHLIKTRGQQVTLRCSSQSGHNTVSWYQQALGQGPQFIFQYYREEENGRGNFPPRFSGLQFPNYSSELNVNALELDDSALYLCASSPGTSGSGTQYFGPGTRLLVL.

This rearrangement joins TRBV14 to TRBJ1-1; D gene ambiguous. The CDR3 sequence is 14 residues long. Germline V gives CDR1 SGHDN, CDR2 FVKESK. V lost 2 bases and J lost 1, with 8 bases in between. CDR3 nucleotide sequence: TGTGCCAGCAGCCAAAAGACAAAGAACACTGAAGCTTTCTTT. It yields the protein CASSQKTKNTEAFF.

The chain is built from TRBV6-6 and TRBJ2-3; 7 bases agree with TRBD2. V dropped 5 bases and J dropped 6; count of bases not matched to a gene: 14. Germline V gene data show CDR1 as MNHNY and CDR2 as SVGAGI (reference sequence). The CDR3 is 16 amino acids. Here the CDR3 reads CASSQSAGELGDTQYF. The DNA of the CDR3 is TGTGCCAGCAGTCAGAGCGCGGGAGAATTGGGGGATACGCAGTATTTT.

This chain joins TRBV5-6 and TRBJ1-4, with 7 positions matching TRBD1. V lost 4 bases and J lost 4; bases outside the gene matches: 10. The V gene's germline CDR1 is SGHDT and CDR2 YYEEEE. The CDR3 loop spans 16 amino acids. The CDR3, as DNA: TGTGCCAGCAGCCGTCCCCGGGACAGCCTTAATGAAAAACTGTTTTTT. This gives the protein CASSRPRDSLNEKLFF. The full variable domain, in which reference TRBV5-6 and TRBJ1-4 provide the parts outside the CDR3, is DAGVTQSPTHLIKTRGQQVTLRCSPKSGHDTVSWYQQALGQGPQFIFQYYEEEERQRGNFPDRFSGHQFPNYSSELNVNALLLGDSALYLCASSRPRDSLNEKLFFGSGTQLSVL.

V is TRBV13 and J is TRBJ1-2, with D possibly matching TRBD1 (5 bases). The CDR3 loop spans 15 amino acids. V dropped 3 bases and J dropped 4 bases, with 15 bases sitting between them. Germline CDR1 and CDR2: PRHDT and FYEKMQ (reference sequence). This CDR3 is CASSLAPDIGYGYTF. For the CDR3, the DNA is TGTGCCAGCAGCTTGGCACCGGACATCGGCTATGGCTACACCTTC.

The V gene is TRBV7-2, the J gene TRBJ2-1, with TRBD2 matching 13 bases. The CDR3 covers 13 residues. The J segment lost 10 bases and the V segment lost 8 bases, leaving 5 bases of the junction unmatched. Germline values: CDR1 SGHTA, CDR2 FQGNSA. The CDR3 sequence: CASGRTSGGEQFF. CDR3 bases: TGTGCCAGCGGGAGGACTAGCGGGGGAGAGCAGTTCTTC.

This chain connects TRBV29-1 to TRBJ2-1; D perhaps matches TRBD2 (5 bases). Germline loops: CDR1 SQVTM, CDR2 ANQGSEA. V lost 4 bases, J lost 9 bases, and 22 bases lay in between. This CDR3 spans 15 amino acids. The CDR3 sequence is CSVVSGSTPTIEQFF. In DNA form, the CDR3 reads TGCAGCGTTGTCAGCGGTAGTACTCCTACAATTGAGCAGTTCTTC.

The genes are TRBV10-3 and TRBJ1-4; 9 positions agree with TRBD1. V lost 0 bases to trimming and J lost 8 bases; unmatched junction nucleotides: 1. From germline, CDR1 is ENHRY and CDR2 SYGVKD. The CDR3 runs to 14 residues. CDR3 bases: TGTGCCATCAGTGAGTCAACAGGGGGCGAAAAACTGTTTTTT. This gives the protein CAISESTGGEKLFF.

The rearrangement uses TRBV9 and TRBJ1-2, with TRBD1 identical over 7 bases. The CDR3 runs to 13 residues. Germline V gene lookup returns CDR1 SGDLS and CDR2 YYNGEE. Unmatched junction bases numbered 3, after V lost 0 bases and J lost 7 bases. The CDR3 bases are TGTGCCAGCAGCGTAGAGGGGGCGGCTGGCTACACCTTC. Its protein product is CASSVEGAAGYTF.

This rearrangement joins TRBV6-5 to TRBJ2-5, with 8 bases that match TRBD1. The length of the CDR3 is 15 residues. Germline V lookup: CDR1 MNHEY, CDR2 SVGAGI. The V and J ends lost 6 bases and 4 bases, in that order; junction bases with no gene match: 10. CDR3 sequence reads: CASRKGQGLSETQYF. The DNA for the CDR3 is TGTGCCAGCAGAAAAGGACAGGGATTATCAGAGACCCAGTACTTC.

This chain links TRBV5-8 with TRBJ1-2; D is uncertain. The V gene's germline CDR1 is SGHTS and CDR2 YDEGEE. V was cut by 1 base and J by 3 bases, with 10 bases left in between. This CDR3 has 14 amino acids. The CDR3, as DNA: TGTGCCAGCAGCTTGTACCGGGGAGACTATGGCTACACCTTC. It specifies CASSLYRGDYGYTF.

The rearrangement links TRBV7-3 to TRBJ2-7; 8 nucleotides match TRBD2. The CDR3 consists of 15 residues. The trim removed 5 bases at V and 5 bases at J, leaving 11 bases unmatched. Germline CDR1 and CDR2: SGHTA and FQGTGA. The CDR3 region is CASSVSGGEYNEQYF. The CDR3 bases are TGTGCCAGCAGCGTATCGGGAGGGGAATACAACGAGCAGTACTTC.

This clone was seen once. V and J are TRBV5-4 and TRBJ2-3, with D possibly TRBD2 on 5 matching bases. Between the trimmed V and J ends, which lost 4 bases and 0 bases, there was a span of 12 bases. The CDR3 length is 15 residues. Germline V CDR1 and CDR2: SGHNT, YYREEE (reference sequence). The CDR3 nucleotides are TGTGCCAGCAGCGCGCGCGGCGGGAGCACAGATACGCAGTATTTT. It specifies CASSARGGSTDTQYF.

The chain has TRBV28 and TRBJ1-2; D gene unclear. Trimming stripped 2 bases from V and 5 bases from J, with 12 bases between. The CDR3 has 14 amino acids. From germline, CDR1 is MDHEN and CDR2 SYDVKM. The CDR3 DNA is TGTGCCAGCAGTTTAGGACTTATGGGATATGGCTACACCTTC. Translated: CASSLGLMGYGYTF.

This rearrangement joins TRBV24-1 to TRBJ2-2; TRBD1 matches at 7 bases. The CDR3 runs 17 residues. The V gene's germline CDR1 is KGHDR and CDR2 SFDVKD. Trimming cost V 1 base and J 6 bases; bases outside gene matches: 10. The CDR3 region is CATSDLMGRGSPGELFF. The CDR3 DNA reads TGTGCCACCAGTGATTTAATGGGCAGGGGGTCGCCCGGGGAGCTGTTTTTT.

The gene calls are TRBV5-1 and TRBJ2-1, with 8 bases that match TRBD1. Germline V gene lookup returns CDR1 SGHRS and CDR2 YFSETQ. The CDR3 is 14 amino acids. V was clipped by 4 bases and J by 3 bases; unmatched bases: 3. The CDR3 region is CASSPDRGYNEQFF. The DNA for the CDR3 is TGCGCCAGCAGCCCAGACAGGGGCTACAATGAGCAGTTCTTC.

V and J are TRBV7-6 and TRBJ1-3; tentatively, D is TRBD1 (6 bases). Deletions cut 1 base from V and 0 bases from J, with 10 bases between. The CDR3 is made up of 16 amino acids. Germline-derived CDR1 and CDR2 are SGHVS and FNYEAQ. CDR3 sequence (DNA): TGTGCCAGCAGCTTAGGGACAGCCAACTCTGGAAACACCATATATTTT. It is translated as CASSLGTANSGNTIYF.

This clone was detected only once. The CDR3 loop reads CASRGQVNTEAFF. The CDR3 coding sequence is TGTGCCAGCAGGGGACAGGTGAACACTGAAGCTTTCTTT. V usage is TRBV7-2 and J usage is TRBJ1-1, with 8 bases fitting TRBD1. CDR3 length equals 13 residues. Germline CDR1 reads SGHTA; CDR2 reads FQGNSA. V lost 6 bases, J lost 0 bases, and 0 bases stayed unmatched.

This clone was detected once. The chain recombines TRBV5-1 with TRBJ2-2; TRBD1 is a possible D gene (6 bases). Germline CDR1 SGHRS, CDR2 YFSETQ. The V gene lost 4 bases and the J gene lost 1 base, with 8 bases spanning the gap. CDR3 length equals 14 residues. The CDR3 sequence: CASSQDRNTGELFF. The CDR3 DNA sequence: TGCGCCAGCAGCCAGGACAGGAACACCGGGGAGCTGTTTTTT. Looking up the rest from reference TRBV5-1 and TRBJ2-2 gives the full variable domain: KAGVTQTPRYLIKTRGQQVTLSCSPISGHRSVSWYQQTPGQGLQFLFEYFSETQRNKGNFPGRFSGRQFSNSRSEMNVSTLELGDSALYLCASSQDRNTGELFFGEGSRLTVL.

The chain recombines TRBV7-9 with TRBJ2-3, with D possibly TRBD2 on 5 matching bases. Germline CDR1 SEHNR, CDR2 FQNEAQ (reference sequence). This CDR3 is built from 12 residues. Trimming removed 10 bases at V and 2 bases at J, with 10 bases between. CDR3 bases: TGTGCCACCGACGACTACACAGATACGCAGTATTTT. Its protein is CATDDYTDTQYF.